This passage covers 29 T cell receptor beta chains from one sample sequenced in a study of early T cells in non-severe SARS-CoV-2 infection. TCRdb re-analysed the 5' RACE reads in MiXCR, keeping a single row per CDR3 protein. The table includes around 94,000 distinct CDR3 sequences, around 13% detected once. Specimen: whole blood. The receptors derive from an adult who was a healthcare worker with PCR-confirmed SARS-CoV-2 infection or an uninfected control (not recorded which).

Comment on this clonotype: No DNA is shown, since the ends of the CDR3 on it are uncertain; the CDR3 is the one TCRdb lists. The chain uses TRBV2 and TRBJ2-2; the listed D gene, TRBD2, was not tested against the DNA. Germline values: CDR1 SNHLY, CDR2 FYNNEI. The CDR3 comprises 20 residues, both ends counted. This chain's CDR3 is CASIVNEGGGSGVPPGSCFF.

This clonotype has ten or more counts. The chain recombines TRBV7-9 with TRBJ2-3; no clear D. CDR3 length equals 11 residues. V shed 5 bases and J shed 4 bases, with 4 bases lying between them. Germline-derived CDR1 and CDR2 are SEHNR and FQNEAQ (reference sequence). The CDR3 loop is CASSRSDTQYF. The DNA of the CDR3 is TGTGCCAGCAGCCGGTCAGATACGCAGTATTTT.

This clonotype was recorded a few times. This chain joins TRBV6-6 and TRBJ2-2, with D perhaps TRBD1 (5 bases). Germline CDR1 is MNHNY and CDR2 is SVGAGI (reference sequence). The CDR3 length is 18 residues. The V gene lost 3 bases and the J gene lost 8 bases, with 25 bases spanning the gap. Here the CDR3 DNA reads TGTGCCAGCAGTTATAGCCTTGTGGGGCGCTGGGGCTTGGGGGAGCTGTTTTTT. Translation: CASSYSLVGRWGLGELFF.

This clonotype showed up many times. The gene calls are TRBV28 and TRBJ1-4; 9 bases fit TRBD1. This CDR3 is 14 amino acids long. Unmatched junction bases numbered 7, after V lost 6 bases and J lost 8 bases. Germline CDR1 is MDHEN and CDR2 is SYDVKM. The CDR3 region is CASSRTGVLEKLFF. The CDR3 DNA follows: TGTGCCAGCAGCCGGACAGGGGTATTAGAAAAACTGTTTTTT.

At least ten counts were recorded for this clonotype. DNA of the CDR3: TGTGCCAGCAGGGATGACAGGGGGAATTCACCCCTCCACTTT. It encodes CASRDDRGNSPLHF. The chain links TRBV7-2 to TRBJ1-6; 9 bases are a match to TRBD1. With 6 bases clipped from V and 7 bases from J, the junction kept 4 bases outside the gene matches. The germline gives CDR1 SGHTA, CDR2 FQGNSA. The CDR3 totals 14 residues.

This clonotype occurred a few times. The chain has TRBV4-3 and TRBJ1-1; 7 positions match TRBD1. The CDR3 is 17 residues long. Germline V gene data show CDR1 as LGHNA and CDR2 as YSLEER. Losses at the gene ends were 0 bases for V and 4 bases for J; bases not matched to a gene: 11. The CDR3 nucleotides are TGCGCCAGCAGCCAAGACCCCCGACAGGGTTCTGGCACTGAAGCTTTCTTT. Its translation is CASSQDPRQGSGTEAFF.

The chain has TRBV6-2 or TRBV6-3 and TRBJ2-3; 12 bases align to TRBD2. V was clipped by 1 base and J by 1 base; unmatched bases: 9. The CDR3 spans 19 residues. CDR1 and CDR2 (germline): MNHEY, SVGEGT. The DNA of the CDR3 is TGTGCCAGCAGTTACTTTGGACTAGCGGGATCTCCAGGCACAGATACGCAGTATTTT. The encoded protein is CASSYFGLAGSPGTDTQYF.

This clonotype was counted at least ten times. The CDR3: CASSYRRRVETQYF. The CDR3 DNA reads TGCGCCAGCAGTTATCGGCGGCGAGTGGAGACCCAGTACTTC. The rearrangement links TRBV10-2 to TRBJ2-5, with D uncertain. This CDR3 is 14 amino acids long. The V end was cut by 5 bases, the J end by 5 bases, with 15 bases between. Germline CDR1 and CDR2: WSHSY and SAAADI.

This rearrangement joins TRBV12-3 or TRBV12-4 to TRBJ2-3, with a possible D match to TRBD2 (5 bases). The CDR3 contains 14 residues. The V gene lost 3 bases and the J gene lost 5 bases, with 12 bases spanning the gap. CDR3 loop: CASSFGLARDTQYF. CDR3 nucleotides: TGTGCCAGCAGTTTTGGTCTAGCAAGAGATACGCAGTATTTT.

This clonotype was counted a few times. The CDR3 here is CASRELAAPPYTQYF. The DNA of the CDR3 is TGTGCCAGTAGAGAACTAGCGGCCCCCCCATATACGCAGTATTTT. This chain links TRBV19 with TRBJ2-3; 8 bases fit TRBD2. CDR3 length: 15 residues. CDR1 is LNHDA and CDR2 is SQIVND in the germline V gene (reference sequence). Trimming removed 6 bases from V and 7 bases from J; junction bases left unmatched: 12.

In this sample, this clonotype turned up many times. V is TRBV20-1 and J is TRBJ1-5, with D unclear. Trimming pared 6 bases from V and 6 bases from J, leaving 21 bases between. The CDR3 runs 15 residues. Germline CDR1 and CDR2: DFQATT and SNEGSKA (reference sequence). CDR3 DNA: TGCAGTGCAATCTCAACCGGAGGGATAAGTCAGCCCCAGCATTTT. This translates into CSAISTGGISQPQHF.

The chain links TRBV7-8 to TRBJ1-1, with 7 bases fitting TRBD1. The V and J ends lost 2 bases and 11 bases, in that order; junction bases with no gene match: 14. Germline CDR1 SGHVS, CDR2 FQNEAQ. The CDR3 extends over 15 amino acids. This CDR3 is CASSLYRDSSLGAFF. In DNA, the CDR3 is TGTGCCAGCAGCTTATACCGGGACAGCTCCCTGGGGGCTTTCTTT. Filled out from reference TRBV7-8 and TRBJ1-1, the complete variable domain reads GAGVSQSPRYKVAKRGQDVALRCDPISGHVSLFWYQQALGQGPEFLTYFQNEAQLDKSGLPSDRFFAERPEGSVSTLKIQRTQQEDSAVYLCASSLYRDSSLGAFFGQGTRLTVV.

This clonotype has more than one count but fewer than ten. CDR3 coding DNA: TGTGCCAGCAGTCCCGTCAATTTCCGAGGTTCAGAGACCCAGTACTTC. It is translated as CASSPVNFRGSETQYF. The V and J genes are TRBV28 and TRBJ2-5; the D is unclear. The CDR3 extends over 16 amino acids. From germline, CDR1 is MDHEN and CDR2 SYDVKM. V was clipped by 5 bases and J by 4 bases, with 20 bases between them.

This clonotype occurred a few times. The chain recombines TRBV5-5 with TRBJ2-7; possibly TRBD2 for D (5 bases). Trimming took 1 base from V and 3 from J, leaving 11 bases between them. This CDR3 has 14 amino acids. Germline CDR1 is SGHKS and CDR2 is YYEKEE (reference sequence). In nucleotides, the CDR3 is TGTGCCAGCAGCTTGCTACTCCGGGACTACGAGCAGTACTTC. Its translation is CASSLLLRDYEQYF.

The table lists this clonotype with many counts. The rearrangement uses TRBV24-1 and TRBJ1-5; D is unresolved. With 4 bases removed from V and 4 bases from J, the gap between germline ends came to 7 bases. Germline values: CDR1 KGHDR, CDR2 SFDVKD. The length of the CDR3 is 13 residues. The CDR3 DNA follows: TGTGCCACCAGTGACCTCCCTAATCAGCCCCAGCATTTT. This translates into CATSDLPNQPQHF.

V and J are TRBV28 and TRBJ2-7, with 10 bases lining up with TRBD1. CDR1 is MDHEN and CDR2 is SYDVKM in the germline V gene. V shed 6 bases, J shed 3 bases, and the junction held 11 bases outside the gene matches. The CDR3 totals 16 residues. The CDR3 sequence is CASSLTGTGVDYEQYF. CDR3 DNA: TGTGCCAGCAGCCTGACCGGGACAGGGGTGGACTACGAGCAGTACTTC. Using reference TRBV28 and TRBJ2-7 for the parts outside the CDR3, the full variable domain is DVKVTQSSRYLVKRTGEKVFLECVQDMDHENMFWYRQDPGLGLRLIYFSYDVKMKEKGDIPEGYSVSREKKERFSLILESASTNQTSMYLCASSLTGTGVDYEQYFGPGTRLTVT.

This chain links TRBV14 with TRBJ1-2; tentatively, D is TRBD1 (5 bases). CDR3 size: 14 residues. In germline, CDR1 is SGHDN, CDR2 FVKESK. V lost 0 bases and J lost 8, with 13 bases in between. DNA of the CDR3: TGTGCCAGCAGCCAAGATTGGCAGGGTGGCGGCTACACCTTC. It yields the protein CASSQDWQGGGYTF. Complete variable domain (other parts from reference TRBV14 and TRBJ1-2): EAGVTQFPSHSVIEKGQTVTLRCDPISGHDNLYWYRRVMGKEIKFLLHFVKESKQDESGMPNNRFLAERTGGTYSTLKVQPAELEDSGVYFCASSQDWQGGGYTFGSGTRLTVV.

This clonotype was seen at least ten times. The chain is built from TRBV7-9 and TRBJ1-5; 10 bases are shared with TRBD1. CDR3 length equals 15 residues. Looked up from germline, CDR1 is SEHNR and CDR2 is FQNEAQ (reference sequence). With V trimmed by 5 bases and J by 2 bases, 3 bases remained unmatched. The CDR3 DNA reads TGTGCCAGCAGCATGACAGGGGGCGGCAATCAGCCCCAGCATTTT. This codes for CASSMTGGGNQPQHF.

This clonotype occurred once. The J gene is TRBJ2-3, the V gene TRBV9, with D possibly being TRBD2 (5 bases). Germline V gives CDR1 SGDLS, CDR2 YYNGEE. The CDR3 has 14 amino acids. Trimming removed 4 bases at V and 0 bases at J, with 9 bases between. The CDR3 DNA follows: TGTGCCAGCAGCTTGCGGACTAGCACAGATACGCAGTATTTT. Amino acid sequence: CASSLRTSTDTQYF.

This clonotype has just a few counts. The rearrangement uses TRBV12-3 or TRBV12-4 and TRBJ1-2; 7 nucleotides line up with TRBD1. The CDR3 consists of 11 residues. V lost 6 bases to trimming and J lost 7 bases; unmatched junction nucleotides: 2. This chain's CDR3 is CASRDRTGYTF. CDR3 DNA sequence: TGTGCCAGCAGGGACAGGACTGGCTACACCTTC.

In its sample, this clonotype was seen a few times. The rearrangement uses TRBV7-3 and TRBJ2-2, with a tentative D call TRBD2 (5 bases). The V and J ends lost 3 bases and 4 bases respectively, with 9 bases between them. Germline V gene data show CDR1 as SGHTA and CDR2 as FQGTGA. The CDR3 spans 14 residues. For the CDR3, the DNA is TGTGCCAGCAGCTTTACAGCGGCCACCGGGGAGCTGTTTTTT. The encoded protein is CASSFTAATGELFF.

The chain links TRBV6-6 to TRBJ2-2, with D maybe TRBD1 (5 bases). V lost 7 bases, J lost 2 bases, and 14 bases lay in between. The CDR3 sequence is 15 residues long. CDR1 is MNHNY, CDR2 SVGAGI, per germline (reference sequence). This chain's CDR3 is CASNPTATNTGELFF. The CDR3 nucleotides are TGTGCCAGCAATCCGACAGCCACTAACACCGGGGAGCTGTTTTTT.

This clonotype has a handful of counts. The chain recombines TRBV19 with TRBJ2-2; no clear D. Germline CDR1 LNHDA, CDR2 SQIVND (reference sequence). The CDR3 extends over 15 amino acids. V lost 1 base and J 6 bases, leaving 12 bases between the germline ends. CDR3 coding DNA: TGTGCCAGTAGTATAGGAGGAAGATTAGCCGGGGAGCTGTTTTTT. Translation: CASSIGGRLAGELFF.

The chain joins TRBV15 to TRBJ2-3; no clear D. Looked up from germline, CDR1 is LNHNV and CDR2 is YYDKDF (reference sequence). This CDR3 has 13 residues. Trimming removed 0 bases at V and 4 bases at J, with 5 bases between. As DNA, the CDR3 is TGTGCCACCAGCAGAGATTTCCCAGATACGCAGTATTTT. Translated, it gives CATSRDFPDTQYF.

This clonotype was observed a handful of times. The chain is built from TRBV12-3 or TRBV12-4 and TRBJ2-7, with D tentatively TRBD2 (6 bases). V lost 3 bases, J lost 3 bases, and 9 bases lay in between. The CDR3 is made up of 13 amino acids. The CDR3 reads CASSLRGGYEQYF. CDR3 DNA sequence: TGTGCCAGCAGTTTGAGGGGAGGCTACGAGCAGTACTTC.

This clonotype occurred a few times. The chain recombines TRBV30 with TRBJ2-4; tentatively, D is TRBD1 or TRBD2 (6 bases each). CDR1 GTSNPN and CDR2 SVGIG come from the germline V gene (reference sequence). V was trimmed by 1 base and J by 0 bases, leaving 13 bases between them. The CDR3 spans 16 residues. CDR3 in DNA: TGTGCCTGGAGTGATTTCAGGGGACTAGCCAAAAACATTCAGTACTTC. Translated, it gives CAWSDFRGLAKNIQYF.

The rearrangement uses TRBV6-5 and TRBJ2-7, with TRBD1 matching over 8 bases. V was pared by 8 bases and J by 3 bases, with 3 bases of the junction left unmatched. This CDR3 has 12 amino acids. Germline V gene data show CDR1 as MNHEY and CDR2 as SVGAGI. This CDR3 is CASGDRYYEQYF. The CDR3 bases are TGTGCCAGCGGGGACAGGTACTACGAGCAGTACTTC.

This clonotype came up a few times. The chain joins TRBV5-8 to TRBJ2-1; 9 bases map to TRBD2. The CDR3 sequence is 13 residues long. CDR1 is SGHTS and CDR2 is YDEGEE in the germline V gene. The trim removed 4 bases at V and 10 bases at J, leaving 6 bases unmatched. Written as DNA, the CDR3 is TGTGCCAGCAGCCTCACGCGGGAGGGCGAGCAGTTCTTC. Translated: CASSLTREGEQFF.

The chain employs TRBV14 and TRBJ2-1; either TRBD1 or TRBD2 may supply D (5 bases each). Germline CDR1 SGHDN, CDR2 FVKESK. Trimming left V 4 bases short and J 5 bases short, with 9 bases between. CDR3 length equals 13 residues. In nucleotides, the CDR3 is TGTGCCAGCAGCCCGGGGCCCCACAATGAGCAGTTCTTC. Translating it yields CASSPGPHNEQFF.